The sequence of this T cell receptor (beta chain) was determined in a study of shared T cell receptors in the human thymus. The CDR3 loop spans 15 amino acids. Germline-derived CDR1 and CDR2 are MRHNA and SNTAGT. The V and J ends lost 3 bases and 5 bases respectively, with 16 bases between them. Assay used: immunoSEQ multiplex PCR; TCRdb lists only in-frame clones, some missing. The sample lists roughly 700,000 clones; roughly 88% were seen once. This clone was seen a few times. The data also belong to a second study, concerning human thymus T cells. That report adds: Thymic samples were excised during corrective heart operations. Use of V and J genes seemed skewed within the thymic and blood repertoires.

The sequencing input was thymocytes. The chain uses TRBV6-4 and TRBJ2-5; tentative D call: TRBD2 (5 bases). This receptor was identified in a boy under two years old with a congenital heart defect. The CDR3: CASSEGRGNGETQYF. DNA of the CDR3: TGTGCCAGCAGTGAAGGGAGAGGGAACGGGGAGACCCAGTACTTC.